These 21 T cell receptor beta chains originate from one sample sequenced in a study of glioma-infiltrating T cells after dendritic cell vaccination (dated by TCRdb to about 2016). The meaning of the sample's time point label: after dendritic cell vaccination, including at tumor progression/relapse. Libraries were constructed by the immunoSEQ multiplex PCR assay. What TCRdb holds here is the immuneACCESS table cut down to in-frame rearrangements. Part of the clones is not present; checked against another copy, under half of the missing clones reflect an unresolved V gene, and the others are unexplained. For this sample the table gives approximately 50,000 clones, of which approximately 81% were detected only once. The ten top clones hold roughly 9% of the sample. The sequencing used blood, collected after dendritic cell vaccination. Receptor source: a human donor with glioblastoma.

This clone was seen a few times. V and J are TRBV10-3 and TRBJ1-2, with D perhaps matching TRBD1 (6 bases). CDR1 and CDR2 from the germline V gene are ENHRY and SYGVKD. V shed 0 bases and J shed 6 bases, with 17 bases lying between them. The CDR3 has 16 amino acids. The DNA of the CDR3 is TGTGCCATCAGTGAGTCCGCCGGGGGGCTGGGTAATGGCTACACCTTC. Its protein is CAISESAGGLGNGYTF.

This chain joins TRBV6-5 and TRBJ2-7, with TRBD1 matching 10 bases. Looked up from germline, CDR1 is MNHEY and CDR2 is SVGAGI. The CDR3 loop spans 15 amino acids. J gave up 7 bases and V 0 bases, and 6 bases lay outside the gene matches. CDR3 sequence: CASSYSMGQGREQYF. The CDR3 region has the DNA TGTGCCAGCAGTTACTCGATGGGACAGGGGAGGGAGCAGTACTTC.

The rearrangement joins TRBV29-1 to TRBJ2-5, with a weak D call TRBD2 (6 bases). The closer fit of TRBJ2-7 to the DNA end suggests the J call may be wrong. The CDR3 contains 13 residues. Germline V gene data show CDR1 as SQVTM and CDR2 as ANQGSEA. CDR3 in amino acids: CSVAPGLNHEQYF. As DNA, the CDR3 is TGCAGCGTTGCTCCGGGACTCAATCACGAGCAGTACTTC.

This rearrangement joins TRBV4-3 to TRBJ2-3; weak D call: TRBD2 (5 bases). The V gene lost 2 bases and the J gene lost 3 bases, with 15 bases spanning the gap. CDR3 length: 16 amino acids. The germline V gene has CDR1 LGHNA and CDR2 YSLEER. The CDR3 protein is CASSQNSGLITDTQYF. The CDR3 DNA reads TGCGCCAGCAGCCAAAATTCGGGATTGATAACAGATACGCAGTATTTT.

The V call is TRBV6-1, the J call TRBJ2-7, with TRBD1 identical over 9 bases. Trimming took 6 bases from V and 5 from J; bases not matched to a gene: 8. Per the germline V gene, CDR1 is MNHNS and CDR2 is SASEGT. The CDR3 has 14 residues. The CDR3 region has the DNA TGTGCCAGCAGAGCCGGGACAGGGCTTCACGAGCAGTACTTC. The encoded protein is CASRAGTGLHEQYF.

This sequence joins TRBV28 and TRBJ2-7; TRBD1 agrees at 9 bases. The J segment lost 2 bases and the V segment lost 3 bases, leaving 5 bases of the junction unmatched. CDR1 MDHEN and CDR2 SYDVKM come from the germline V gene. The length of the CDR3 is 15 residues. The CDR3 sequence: CASSFPDRGTYEQYF. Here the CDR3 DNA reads TGTGCCAGCAGTTTTCCGGACAGGGGTACCTACGAGCAGTACTTC.

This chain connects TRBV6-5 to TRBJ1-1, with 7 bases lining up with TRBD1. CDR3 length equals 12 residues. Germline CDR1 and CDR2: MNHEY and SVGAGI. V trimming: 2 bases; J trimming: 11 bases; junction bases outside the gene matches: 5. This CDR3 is CASSYRGTDAFF. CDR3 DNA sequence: TGTGCCAGCAGTTACAGAGGGACAGATGCTTTCTTT.

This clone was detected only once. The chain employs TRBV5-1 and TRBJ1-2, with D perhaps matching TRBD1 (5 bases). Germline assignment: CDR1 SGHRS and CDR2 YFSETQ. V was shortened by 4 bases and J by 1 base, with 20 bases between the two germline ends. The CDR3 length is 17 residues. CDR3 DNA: TGCGCCAGCAGCCGGACTGGGGCGGGGATAGGTAACTATGGCTACACCTTC. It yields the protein CASSRTGAGIGNYGYTF. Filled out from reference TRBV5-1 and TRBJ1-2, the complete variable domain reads KAGVTQTPRYLIKTRGQQVTLSCSPISGHRSVSWYQQTPGQGLQFLFEYFSETQRNKGNFPGRFSGRQFSNSRSEMNVSTLELGDSALYLCASSRTGAGIGNYGYTFGSGTRLTVV.

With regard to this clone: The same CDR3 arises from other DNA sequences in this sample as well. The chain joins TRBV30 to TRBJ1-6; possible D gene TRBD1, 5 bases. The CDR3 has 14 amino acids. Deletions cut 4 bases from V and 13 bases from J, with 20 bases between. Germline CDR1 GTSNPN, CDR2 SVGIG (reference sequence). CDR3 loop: CAWNRGLGGSPLHF. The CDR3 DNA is TGTGCCTGGAACCGCGGCCTCGGGGGTTCCCCCCTCCACTTT. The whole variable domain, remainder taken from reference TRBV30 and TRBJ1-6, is SQTIHQWPATLVQPVGSPLSLECTVEGTSNPNLYWYRQAAGRGLQLLFYSVGIGQISSEVPQNLSASRPQDRQFILSSKKLLLSDSGFYLCAWNRGLGGSPLHFGNGTRLTVT.

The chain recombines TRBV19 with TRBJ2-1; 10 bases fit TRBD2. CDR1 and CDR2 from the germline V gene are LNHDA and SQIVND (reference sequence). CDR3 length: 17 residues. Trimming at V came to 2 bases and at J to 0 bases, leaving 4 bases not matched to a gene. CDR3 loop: CASSIYGLADSYNEQFF. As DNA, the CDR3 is TGTGCCAGTAGTATATACGGACTAGCGGACTCCTACAATGAGCAGTTCTTC. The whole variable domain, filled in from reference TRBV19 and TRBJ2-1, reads DGGITQSPKYLFRKEGQNVTLSCEQNLNHDAMYWYRQDPGQGLRLIYYSQIVNDFQKGDIAEGYSVSREKKESFPLTVTSAQKNPTAFYLCASSIYGLADSYNEQFFGPGTRLTVL.

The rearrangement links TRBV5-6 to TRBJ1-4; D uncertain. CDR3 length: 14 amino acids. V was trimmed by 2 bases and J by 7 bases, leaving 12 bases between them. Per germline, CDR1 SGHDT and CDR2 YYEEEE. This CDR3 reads CASSFDPGGEKLFF. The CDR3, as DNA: TGTGCCAGCAGCTTTGACCCTGGAGGTGAAAAACTGTTTTTT.

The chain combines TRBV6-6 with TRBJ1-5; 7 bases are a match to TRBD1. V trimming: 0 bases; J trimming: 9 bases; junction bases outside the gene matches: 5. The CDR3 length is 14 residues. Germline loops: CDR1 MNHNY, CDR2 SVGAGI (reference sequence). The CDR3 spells CASSYSTGRRPQHF. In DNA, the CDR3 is TGTGCCAGCAGTTACTCGACAGGGCGTAGGCCCCAGCATTTT.

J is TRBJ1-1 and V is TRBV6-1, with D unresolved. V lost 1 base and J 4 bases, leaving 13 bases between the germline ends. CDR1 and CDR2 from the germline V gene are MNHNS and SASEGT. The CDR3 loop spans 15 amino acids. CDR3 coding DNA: TGTGCCAGCAGTGAAGTGGAAGGGAGTGGCACTGAAGCTTTCTTT. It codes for CASSEVEGSGTEAFF.

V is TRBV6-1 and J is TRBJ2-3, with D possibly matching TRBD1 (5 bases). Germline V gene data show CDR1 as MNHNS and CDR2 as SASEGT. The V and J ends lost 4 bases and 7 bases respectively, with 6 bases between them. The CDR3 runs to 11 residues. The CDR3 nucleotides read TGTGCCAGCAGTGGGGGCCATACGCAGTATTTT. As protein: CASSGGHTQYF.

As DNA, the CDR3 is TGTGCCAGCTCCTTCTCGGACTCACTAGCCGGGGAGCTGTTTTTT. It translates to CASSFSDSLAGELFF. J is TRBJ2-2 and V is TRBV18, with D possibly TRBD2 on 5 matching bases. V was pared by 6 bases and J by 6 bases, with 17 bases between. Looked up from germline, CDR1 is KGHSH and CDR2 is LQKENI. This CDR3 has 15 amino acids.

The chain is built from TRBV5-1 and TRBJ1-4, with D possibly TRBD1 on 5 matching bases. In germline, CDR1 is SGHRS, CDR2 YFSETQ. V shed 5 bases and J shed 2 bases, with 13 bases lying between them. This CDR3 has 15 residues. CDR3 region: CASRGRLSTNEKLFF. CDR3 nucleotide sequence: TGCGCCAGCAGGGGGCGGTTGTCGACTAATGAAAAACTGTTTTTT.

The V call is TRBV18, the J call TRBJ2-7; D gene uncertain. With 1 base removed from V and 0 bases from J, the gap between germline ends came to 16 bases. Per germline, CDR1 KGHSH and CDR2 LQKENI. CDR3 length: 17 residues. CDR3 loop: CASSPRPPPYSSYEQYF. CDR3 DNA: TGTGCCAGCTCACCACGGCCCCCGCCTTACAGCTCCTACGAGCAGTACTTC.

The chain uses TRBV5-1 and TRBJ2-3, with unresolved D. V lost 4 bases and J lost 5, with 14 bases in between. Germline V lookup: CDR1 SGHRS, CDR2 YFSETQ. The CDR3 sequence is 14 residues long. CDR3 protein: CASSLDLLGDTQYF. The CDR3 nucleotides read TGCGCCAGCAGCCTGGACCTCCTAGGAGATACGCAGTATTTT.

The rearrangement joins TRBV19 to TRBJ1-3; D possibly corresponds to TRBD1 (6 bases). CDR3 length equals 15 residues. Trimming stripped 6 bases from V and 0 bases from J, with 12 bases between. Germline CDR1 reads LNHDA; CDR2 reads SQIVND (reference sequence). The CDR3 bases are TGTGCCAGTAGGCGAGACAGGATCTCTGGAAACACCATATATTTT. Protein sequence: CASRRDRISGNTIYF.

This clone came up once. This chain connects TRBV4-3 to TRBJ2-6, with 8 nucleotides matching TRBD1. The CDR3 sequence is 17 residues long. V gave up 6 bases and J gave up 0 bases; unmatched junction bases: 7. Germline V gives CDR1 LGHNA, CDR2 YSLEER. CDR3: CASRPQGASSGANVLTF. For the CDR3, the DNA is TGCGCCAGCAGACCCCAGGGGGCATCCTCTGGGGCCAACGTCCTGACTTTC.

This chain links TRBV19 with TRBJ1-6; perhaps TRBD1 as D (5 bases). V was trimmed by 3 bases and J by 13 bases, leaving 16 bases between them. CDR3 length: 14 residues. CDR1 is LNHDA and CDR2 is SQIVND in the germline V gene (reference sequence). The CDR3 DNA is TGTGCCAGTAGTATCGGCAGGGAACTCTCGCCCCTCCACTTT. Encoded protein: CASSIGRELSPLHF.